Shown below are 16 T cell receptor beta chains from a single sample sequenced in a study of OX40 agonist ivuxolimab in advanced cancers. The method behind the library was the immunoSEQ multiplex PCR assay. Drawn from immuneACCESS, this table holds only the in-frame rearrangements with V and J called that TCRdb kept. Clones are partly lost; checked studies trace under half to an unresolved V gene and leave the rest unexplained. Here the sample has tens of thousands of clones; 85% to 90% occur a single time. Of the sample, about 6% falls within the top ten clones. This specimen consisted of CD4+ or CD8+ T cells sorted from blood, obtained in a trial of the OX40 agonist ivuxolimab. These receptors all stem from an adult with an advanced solid tumor such as melanoma, head and neck, liver or kidney cancer.

A few counts support this clone. The chain employs TRBV6-1 and TRBJ2-2; 10 bases fit TRBD1. The trim removed 5 bases at V and 3 bases at J, leaving 6 bases unmatched. Germline V gene data show CDR1 as MNHNS and CDR2 as SASEGT. The CDR3 totals 16 residues. The CDR3 bases are TGTGCCAGCAGTCAAGGACAGGGGGTGTACACCGGGGAGCTGTTTTTT. This encodes CASSQGQGVYTGELFF.

V usage is TRBV9 and J usage is TRBJ2-3; TRBD2 aligns across 10 bases. V trimming: 4 bases; J trimming: 5 bases; junction bases outside the gene matches: 7. From germline, CDR1 is SGDLS and CDR2 YYNGEE. This CDR3 has 15 residues. CDR3 coding DNA: TGTGCCAGCAGCCCCGTAGCGGGAGGTGGAGATACGCAGTATTTT. Translating it yields CASSPVAGGGDTQYF.

The chain links TRBV28 to TRBJ1-5, with no clear D. Germline assignment: CDR1 MDHEN and CDR2 SYDVKM. The V end was cut by 7 bases, the J end by 5 bases, with 18 bases between. The CDR3 sequence is 15 residues long. The CDR3 is CASIYSGGFDQPQHF. CDR3 coding DNA: TGTGCCAGCATTTACTCTGGCGGTTTCGATCAGCCCCAGCATTTT.

This chain's CDR3 is CASGTGLTGELFF. CDR3 DNA sequence: TGTGCTAGCGGGACAGGTCTTACCGGGGAGCTGTTTTTT. The J gene is TRBJ2-2, the V gene TRBV7-7; possibly TRBD1 or TRBD2 for D (8 bases each). CDR3 size: 13 residues. Germline loops: CDR1 SSHAT, CDR2 FNYEAQ (reference sequence).

The chain combines TRBV14 with TRBJ2-3; 12 bases are a match to TRBD2. Germline values: CDR1 SGHDN, CDR2 FVKESK. There are 15 residues in the CDR3. Trimming took 2 bases from V and 3 from J; bases not matched to a gene: 0. The CDR3 sequence is CASSQTSGRTDTQYF. Here the CDR3 DNA reads TGTGCCAGCAGCCAAACTAGCGGGAGGACAGATACGCAGTATTTT.

The gene calls are TRBV4-2 and TRBJ2-1; 11 bases match TRBD2. V shed 4 bases, J shed 5 bases, and the junction held 4 bases outside the gene matches. Germline V lookup: CDR1 LGHNA, CDR2 YNFKEQ. The CDR3 is made up of 15 amino acids. CDR3: CASSPIAGGNNEQFF. The DNA for the CDR3 is TGTGCCAGCAGCCCCATAGCGGGGGGGAACAATGAGCAGTTCTTC.

This chain uses TRBV6-5 with TRBJ2-7; possibly TRBD1 or TRBD2 for D (6 bases each). Trimming removed 1 base from V and 5 bases from J, with 9 bases in between. CDR3 length: 13 amino acids. The germline V gene has CDR1 MNHEY and CDR2 SVGAGI. CDR3 bases: TGTGCCAGCAGTTACTATGGGGGGCACGAGCAGTACTTC. It codes for CASSYYGGHEQYF.

For this clone: The conserved phenylalanine or tryptophan is not found at the CDR3 terminus, so this likely reflects a read error. The chain recombines TRBV11-2 with TRBJ2-4; D possibly uses TRBD1 or TRBD2 (5 bases each). This CDR3 contains 17 residues. Per the germline V gene, CDR1 is SGHAT and CDR2 is FQNNGV. Trimming took off 1 base at V and 5 bases at J, with 18 bases between the two ends. The CDR3 loop reads CASSLVPGHPGENIQYL. CDR3 DNA: TGTGCCAGCAGCTTAGTACCCGGACACCCCGGGGAAAACATTCAGTACCTC.

The chain couples TRBV15 to TRBJ2-7, with a possible D match to TRBD2 (8 bases). V lost 5 bases to trimming and J lost 7 bases, with 24 bases between them. The germline gives CDR1 LNHNV, CDR2 YYDKDF (reference sequence). This CDR3 region has 16 residues. CDR3 in DNA: TGTGCCACCAGCGGGACTAGGACAGGTCCCGCGGGTGAGCAGTACTTC. This translates into CATSGTRTGPAGEQYF.

This chain links TRBV9 with TRBJ2-7, with 13 positions matching TRBD2. This CDR3 contains 15 residues. The germline V gene has CDR1 SGDLS and CDR2 YYNGEE. The junction had 3 bases not matched to a gene; V was cut back by 3 bases and J by 3 bases. The CDR3 spells CASSAGLAGRYEQYF. CDR3 DNA sequence: TGTGCCAGCAGCGCGGGACTAGCGGGGCGCTACGAGCAGTACTTC.

The count of this clone is one. The rearrangement links TRBV9 to TRBJ1-1; D is unresolved. Germline CDR1 SGDLS, CDR2 YYNGEE. This CDR3 region has 15 residues. V was trimmed by 3 bases and J by 0 bases, leaving 12 bases between them. CDR3 in amino acids: CASSEWASMNTEAFF. For the CDR3, the DNA is TGTGCCAGCAGCGAGTGGGCCTCCATGAACACTGAAGCTTTCTTT.

This chain uses TRBV11-2 with TRBJ1-1; unclear D gene. V lost 5 bases and J 0 bases, leaving 13 bases between the germline ends. CDR3 length: 15 residues. Germline-derived CDR1 and CDR2 are SGHAT and FQNNGV. The CDR3 reads CASSPNWQLNTEAFF. In DNA, the CDR3 is TGTGCCAGCAGCCCTAATTGGCAGCTGAACACTGAAGCTTTCTTT.

The chain uses TRBV10-3 and TRBJ1-1; D not certain. Germline CDR1 reads ENHRY; CDR2 reads SYGVKD. The V gene lost 0 bases and the J gene lost 11 bases, with 4 bases spanning the gap. The CDR3 is made up of 10 amino acids. The DNA for the CDR3 is TGTGCCATCAGTGAGTCGTCCGCTTTCTTT. It encodes CAISESSAFF.

V is TRBV19 and J is TRBJ2-7; D is unresolved. Germline assignment: CDR1 LNHDA and CDR2 SQIVND (reference sequence). Trimming took 11 bases from V and 3 from J, leaving 17 bases between them. The CDR3 is 13 residues long. The CDR3: CAAVPAQGYEQYF. The CDR3 nucleotides read TGTGCCGCTGTTCCGGCCCAAGGCTACGAGCAGTACTTC.

The V gene is TRBV6-5, the J gene TRBJ2-7; D might be TRBD1 (5 bases). V dropped 2 bases and J dropped 1 base, with 12 bases sitting between them. Germline-derived CDR1 and CDR2 are MNHEY and SVGAGI. The CDR3 consists of 15 residues. CDR3 residues: CASSYGMGPSYEQYF. CDR3 nucleotides: TGTGCCAGCAGTTACGGGATGGGGCCTTCCTACGAGCAGTACTTC.

The V gene is TRBV23-1, the J gene TRBJ2-7, with D unresolved. TRBV23-1 is labeled an ORF, and its function is uncertain. The CDR3 spans 16 residues. V was trimmed by 0 bases and J by 0 bases, leaving 12 bases between them. The DNA of the CDR3 is TGCGCCAGCAGTCAATCCGGCCCTATGTGCTCCTACGAGCAGTACTTC. Protein sequence: CASSQSGPMCSYEQYF.